This T cell receptor beta chain appears in the sequencing data of a study of identical twins. The germline V and J ends were trimmed by 7 bases and 1 base, with 9 bases remaining between them. Germline CDR1 is SQVTM and CDR2 is ANQGSEA. The CDR3 loop spans 12 amino acids. This clonotype appeared a few times. TCRdb re-called the 5' RACE reads with MiXCR, one entry per CDR3 protein. The table records around 250,000 distinct CDR3 sequences, about 6.7% of them present only once. Another study also made use of these data, one on T cells expressing NK-cell markers. From that paper: Roughly 6 of the donors carried dominant NKG2C+ clonotypes that took up roughly 1.0-7.0% of their CD8+ T cells.

The TCR was taken from a young woman in good health. Material: CD8+ T cells sorted from blood. The chain recombines TRBV29-1 with TRBJ2-3; possibly TRBD2 for D (6 bases). In nucleotides, the CDR3 is TGCAGCGGACTAGAGGGCACAGATACGCAGTATTTT. This sequence encodes CSGLEGTDTQYF.